The rows below give T cell receptor beta chains drawn from one sample of a study of blood T cells in healthy people across ages. TCRdb analysed the 5' RACE reads with MiXCR anew, one entry per CDR3 protein. The sample has hundreds of thousands of distinct CDR3 sequences, roughly 50% seen once. The sample was blood. All receptors come from a man aged 40-49 years in good health. The CDR3 runs from the conserved cysteine through the conserved F or W. The order of the fields is J gene, V gene, D gene, clone size, CDR3 protein, CDR3 DNA. The D gene is left open where the match is weak. Some rows mark clone size as missing; the rest say once, few, many or name a class of expanded clone.

J: TRBJ2-5
V: TRBV5-8
D: .
size: once
CDR3: CASSLRLVMETQYF
DNA: TGTGCCAGCAGCTTGCGTCTGGTGATGGAGACCCAGTACTTC

J: TRBJ2-7
V: TRBV7-9
D: .
size: few
CDR3: CASSAPGTSYEQYF
DNA: TGTGCCAGCAGCGCCCCGGGAACCTCCTACGAGCAGTACTTC

J: TRBJ2-4
V: TRBV6-2/TRBV6-3
D: TRBD2
size: few
CDR3: CASRHGGGAKNIQYF
DNA: TGTGCCAGCAGGCATGGGGGGGGAGCCAAAAACATTCAGTACTTC

J: TRBJ2-2
V: TRBV12-3/TRBV12-4
D: .
size: .
CDR3: CASSLLGETGPNTGELFF
DNA: TGTGCCAGCAGTTTATTAGGGGAAACAGGTCCGAACACCGGGGAGCTGTTTTTT

J: TRBJ2-7
V: TRBV13
D: TRBD2
size: few
CDR3: CASSSRFLSGLYEQYF
DNA: TGTGCCAGCAGCTCCCGTTTTCTTAGCGGGTTGTACGAGCAGTACTTC

J: TRBJ2-7
V: TRBV2
D: TRBD1
size: .
CDR3: CASSQQGAGEQYF
DNA: TGTGCCAGCAGTCAACAGGGGGCTGGCGAGCAGTACTTC

J: TRBJ1-6
V: TRBV6-5
D: TRBD1
size: .
CDR3: CASSRPGQARSPLHF
DNA: TGTGCCAGCAGCAGACCGGGACAGGCCCGTTCACCCCTCCACTTT

J: TRBJ1-2
V: TRBV29-1
D: .
size: .
CDR3: CSLRGEDGYTF
DNA: TGCAGCCTCAGGGGTGAGGATGGCTACACCTTC

J: TRBJ2-1
V: TRBV29-1
D: .
size: .
CDR3: CSVVLQEVADNEQFF
DNA: TGCAGCGTCGTCCTCCAGGAGGTTGCTGACAATGAGCAGTTCTTC

J: TRBJ2-4
V: TRBV29-1
D: TRBD1
size: .
CDR3: CSARIGQGAGNIQYF
DNA: TGCAGCGCTAGAATCGGACAGGGGGCTGGAAACATTCAGTACTTC

J: TRBJ2-3
V: TRBV3-1
D: TRBD2
size: .
CDR3: CASSPTRDSGRGDTQYF
DNA: TGTGCCAGCAGCCCCACCCGTGATAGCGGGAGAGGGGATACGCAGTATTTT

J: TRBJ2-3
V: TRBV7-9
D: TRBD2
size: .
CDR3: CASSYKVGGTDTQYF
DNA: TGTGCCAGCAGCTACAAGGTGGGAGGGACAGATACGCAGTATTTT

J: TRBJ2-7
V: TRBV4-3
D: .
size: .
CDR3: CASSQDFGTYYEQYF
DNA: TGCGCCAGCAGCCAAGATTTCGGGACTTACTACGAGCAGTACTTC

J: TRBJ2-3
V: TRBV20-1
D: .
size: .
CDR3: CSASYVGEGVFADTQYF
DNA: TGCAGTGCTAGTTACGTGGGGGAAGGAGTGTTTGCAGATACGCAGTATTTT

J: TRBJ2-7
V: TRBV9
D: TRBD2
size: few
CDR3: CASSIREVGYEQYF
DNA: TGTGCCAGCAGCATTCGGGAGGTGGGCTACGAGCAGTACTTC

J: TRBJ2-7
V: TRBV10-3
D: .
size: .
CDR3: CAISESYSGRGKQYF
DNA: TGTGCCATCAGTGAGTCGTATTCGGGCAGGGGCAAGCAGTACTTC

J: TRBJ2-3
V: TRBV3-1
D: TRBD2
size: .
CDR3: CASNQVAGVTDTQYF
DNA: TGTGCCAGCAACCAAGTGGCGGGGGTCACAGATACGCAGTATTTT

J: TRBJ2-2
V: TRBV7-2
D: TRBD1
size: once
CDR3: CASSPPTGQTGELFF
DNA: TGTGCCAGCAGCCCACCGACAGGGCAAACCGGGGAGCTGTTTTTT

J: TRBJ2-5
V: TRBV6-5
D: .
size: many
CDR3: CASSYDVGSETQYF
DNA: TGTGCCAGCAGTTATGATGTCGGATCGGAGACCCAGTACTTC

J: TRBJ2-1
V: TRBV29-1
D: TRBD2
size: few
CDR3: CSVGASGGISYNEQFF
DNA: TGCAGCGTTGGGGCTAGCGGGGGGATTTCCTACAATGAGCAGTTCTTC

J: TRBJ1-2
V: TRBV29-1
D: TRBD1
size: .
CDR3: CSVGGDRAGGYTF
DNA: TGCAGCGTTGGTGGGGACAGGGCCGGTGGCTACACCTTC

J: TRBJ2-5
V: TRBV6-5
D: TRBD1
size: few
CDR3: CASSRERTGGIKTQYF
DNA: TGTGCCAGCAGCCGCGAACGGACAGGGGGGATTAAGACCCAGTACTTC

J: TRBJ2-5
V: TRBV27
D: .
size: many
CDR3: CASSLSSGSTVATETQYF
DNA: TGTGCCAGCAGTTTATCATCCGGGTCGACGGTAGCTACGGAGACCCAGTACTTC

J: TRBJ2-7
V: TRBV6-2/TRBV6-3
D: TRBD1
size: .
CDR3: CASTQGQLAYEQYF
DNA: TGTGCCAGCACCCAGGGACAGTTAGCCTACGAGCAGTACTTC